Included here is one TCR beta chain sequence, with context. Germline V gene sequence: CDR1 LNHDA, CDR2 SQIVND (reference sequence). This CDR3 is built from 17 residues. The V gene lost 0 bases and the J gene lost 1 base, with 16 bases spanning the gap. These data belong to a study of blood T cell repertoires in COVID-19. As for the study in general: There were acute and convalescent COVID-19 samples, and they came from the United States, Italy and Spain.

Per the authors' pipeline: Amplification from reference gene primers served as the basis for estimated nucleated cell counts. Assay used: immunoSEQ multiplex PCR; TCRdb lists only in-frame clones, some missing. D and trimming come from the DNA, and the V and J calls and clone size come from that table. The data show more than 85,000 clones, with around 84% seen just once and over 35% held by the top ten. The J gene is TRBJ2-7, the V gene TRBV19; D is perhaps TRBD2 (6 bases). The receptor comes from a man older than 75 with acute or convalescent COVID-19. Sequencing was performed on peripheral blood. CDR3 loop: CASSIEHGGEVSYEQYF. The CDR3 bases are TGTGCCAGTAGTATAGAGCACGGCGGGGAAGTTTCCTACGAGCAGTACTTC.